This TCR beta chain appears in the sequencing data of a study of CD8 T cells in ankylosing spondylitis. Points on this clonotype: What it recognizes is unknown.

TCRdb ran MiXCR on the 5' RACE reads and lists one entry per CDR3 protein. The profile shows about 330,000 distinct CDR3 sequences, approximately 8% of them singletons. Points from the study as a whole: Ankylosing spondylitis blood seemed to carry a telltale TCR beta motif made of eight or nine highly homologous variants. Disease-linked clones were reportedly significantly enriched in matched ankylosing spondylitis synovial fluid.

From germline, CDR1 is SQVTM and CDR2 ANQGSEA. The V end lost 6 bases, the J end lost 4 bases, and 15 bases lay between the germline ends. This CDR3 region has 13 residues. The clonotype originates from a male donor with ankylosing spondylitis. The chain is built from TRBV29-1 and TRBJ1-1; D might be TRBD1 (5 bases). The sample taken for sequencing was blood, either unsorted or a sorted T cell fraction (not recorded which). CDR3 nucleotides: TGCAGCGTGCAAACGGGGGGTATCACTGAAGCTTTCTTT. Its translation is CSVQTGGITEAFF.